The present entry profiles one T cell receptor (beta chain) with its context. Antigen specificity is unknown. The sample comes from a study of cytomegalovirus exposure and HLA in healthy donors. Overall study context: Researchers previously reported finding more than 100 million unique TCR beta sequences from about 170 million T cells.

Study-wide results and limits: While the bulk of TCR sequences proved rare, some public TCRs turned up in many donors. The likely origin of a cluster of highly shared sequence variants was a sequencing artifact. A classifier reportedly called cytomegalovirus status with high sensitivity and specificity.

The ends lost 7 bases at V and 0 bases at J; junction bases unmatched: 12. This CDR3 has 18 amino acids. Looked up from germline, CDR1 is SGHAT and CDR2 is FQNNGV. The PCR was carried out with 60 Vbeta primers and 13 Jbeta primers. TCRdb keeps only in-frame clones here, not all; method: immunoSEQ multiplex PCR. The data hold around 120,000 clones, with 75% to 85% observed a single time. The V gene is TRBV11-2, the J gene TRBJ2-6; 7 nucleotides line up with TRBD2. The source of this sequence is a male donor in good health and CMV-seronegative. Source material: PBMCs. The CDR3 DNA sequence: TGTGCCAGCACCCCGATCCGGGAGGTGATCTCTGGGGCCAACGTCCTGACTTTC. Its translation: CASTPIREVISGANVLTF. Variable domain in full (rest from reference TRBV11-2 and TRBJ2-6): EAGVAQSPRYKIIEKRQSVAFWCNPISGHATLYWYQQILGQGPKLLIQFQNNGVVDDSQLPKDRFSAERLKGVDSTLKIQPAKLEDSAVYLCASTPIREVISGANVLTFGAGSRLTVL.